A single sample is the source of the 24 T cell receptor beta chains below, sequenced in a study of blood T cell repertoires in COVID-19. Some clones are missing from TCRdb's copy, which holds only in-frame ones; the method was immunoSEQ multiplex PCR. The sample holds about 73,000 clones; 89% are singletons and the top ten take approximately 9%. Sequencing was done on a sample of peripheral blood. These receptors all stem from an older man with acute or convalescent COVID-19.

The CDR3 DNA is TGTGCCAGCAGCCCGGGACAGGGCCTCGTTCCCTATGGCTACACCTTC. It yields the protein CASSPGQGLVPYGYTF. The chain employs TRBV11-2 and TRBJ1-2, with TRBD1 identical over 9 bases. CDR1 is SGHAT and CDR2 is FQNNGV in the germline V gene. V was clipped by 5 bases and J by 4 bases; unmatched bases: 11. This CDR3 contains 16 residues.

V is TRBV27 and J is TRBJ1-2; 7 positions agree with TRBD1. Germline V CDR1 and CDR2: MNHEY, SMNVEV (reference sequence). V shed 4 bases and J 8 bases; nucleotides not matched to a gene: 7. This CDR3 is built from 13 residues. The CDR3 is CASSSGQIKGYTF. CDR3 nucleotides: TGTGCCAGCAGTTCGGGACAGATTAAGGGCTACACCTTC.

About this clone: The junction departs from germline at one end; a sequencing error may be responsible. The chain has TRBV30 and TRBJ2-5; 15 bases align to TRBD2. Germline V CDR1 and CDR2: GTSNPN, SVGIG (reference sequence). This CDR3 has 14 amino acids. The CDR3 DNA sequence: TGTGCCTGGAGTGTTGGTGGACTAGCGGGGGGGCGGAACTTC. Translated: CAWSVGGLAGGRNF.

CDR3 in amino acids: CASSPLAGAGYEQFF. CDR3 nucleotide sequence: TGTGCCAGCAGTCCACTAGCGGGAGCCGGGTATGAGCAGTTCTTC. This rearrangement joins TRBV28 to TRBJ2-1, with 11 nucleotides matching TRBD2. The length of the CDR3 is 15 residues. The V gene end was trimmed by 5 bases and the J gene end by 8 bases; junction bases not matched to a gene: 8. Per germline, CDR1 MDHEN and CDR2 SYDVKM.

V usage is TRBV9 and J usage is TRBJ1-6, with 8 positions matching TRBD1. V dropped 4 bases and J dropped 7; count of bases not matched to a gene: 7. Germline CDR1 reads SGDLS; CDR2 reads YYNGEE. The CDR3 sequence is 15 residues long. The CDR3 reads CASSPGQGWNSPLHF. Written as DNA, the CDR3 is TGTGCCAGCAGCCCCGGACAGGGATGGAATTCACCCCTCCACTTT.

J is TRBJ2-5 and V is TRBV9; D gene uncertain. This CDR3 has 14 amino acids. Germline values: CDR1 SGDLS, CDR2 YYNGEE. Deletions cut 4 bases from V and 1 base from J, with 11 bases between. This CDR3 is CASSQTGFQETQYF. Here the CDR3 DNA reads TGTGCCAGCAGCCAGACTGGGTTCCAAGAGACCCAGTACTTC.

The V and J genes are TRBV19 and TRBJ2-7, with D possibly TRBD1 on 5 matching bases. The CDR3 totals 14 residues. The V gene's germline CDR1 is LNHDA and CDR2 SQIVND (reference sequence). With 0 bases removed from V and 2 bases from J, the gap between germline ends came to 8 bases. The CDR3 protein is CASSIESGPYEQYF. The CDR3 nucleotides are TGTGCCAGTAGTATAGAATCAGGGCCCTACGAGCAGTACTTC.

The gene calls are TRBV6-1 and TRBJ1-1; 9 bases align to TRBD1. This CDR3 is 16 amino acids long. J lost 3 bases, V lost 3 bases, and 8 bases had no gene match. Germline CDR1 MNHNS, CDR2 SASEGT. In DNA form, the CDR3 reads TGTGCCAGCAGTGAGGGGACAGGGAGTTCGCACACTGAAGCTTTCTTT. Translation gives CASSEGTGSSHTEAFF.

The chain carries TRBV20-1 and TRBJ1-5, with TRBD1 matching over 7 bases. The germline CDR1 and CDR2 sequences are DFQATT and SNEGSKA (reference sequence). The junction had 3 bases not matched to a gene; V was cut back by 3 bases and J by 1 base. The CDR3 runs to 14 residues. CDR3 sequence: CSASTGVSNQPQHF. The DNA for the CDR3 is TGCAGTGCTAGTACAGGGGTGAGCAATCAGCCCCAGCATTTT.

The chain links TRBV6-5 to TRBJ2-7; TRBD1 matches at 9 bases. V shed 1 base, J shed 7 bases, and the junction held 11 bases outside the gene matches. Germline values: CDR1 MNHEY, CDR2 SVGAGI. The CDR3 loop spans 16 amino acids. In nucleotides, the CDR3 is TGTGCCAGCAGTTACTATTCGGGACAGGGTCCGCGGGAGCAGTACTTC. Translated, it gives CASSYYSGQGPREQYF.

The CDR3 sequence is CASSLTQTGGYGYTF. The CDR3 nucleotides read TGTGCCAGTAGTCTTACCCAGACAGGGGGCTATGGCTACACCTTC. This chain uses TRBV19 with TRBJ1-2; 9 bases are a match to TRBD1. The CDR3 runs to 15 residues. The V gene end was trimmed by 5 bases and the J gene end by 4 bases; junction bases not matched to a gene: 8. Germline V gives CDR1 LNHDA, CDR2 SQIVND (reference sequence). The whole variable domain, remainder taken from reference TRBV19 and TRBJ1-2, is DGGITQSPKYLFRKEGQNVTLSCEQNLNHDAMYWYRQDPGQGLRLIYYSQIVNDFQKGDIAEGYSVSREKKESFPLTVTSAQKNPTAFYLCASSLTQTGGYGYTFGSGTRLTVV.

The chain uses TRBV19 and TRBJ2-6; 10 nucleotides agree with TRBD1. The V segment lost 3 bases and the J segment 3 bases; nucleotides outside the gene matches: 8. Germline CDR1 reads LNHDA; CDR2 reads SQIVND (reference sequence). The CDR3 totals 18 residues. CDR3 sequence: CASSILGQGFNGANVLTF. In DNA form, the CDR3 reads TGTGCCAGTAGTATTCTGGGACAGGGGTTTAATGGGGCCAACGTCCTGACTTTC.

The gene calls are TRBV3-1 (or the pseudogene TRBV3-2) and TRBJ2-1, with TRBD2 as a possible D gene (5 bases). This CDR3 contains 14 residues. Trimming stripped 0 bases from V and 4 bases from J, with 7 bases between. Germline CDR1 LGHDT, CDR2 YNNKEL (reference sequence). The CDR3 sequence is CASSQDRGYNEQFF. The CDR3 nucleotides read TGTGCCAGCAGCCAAGATCGCGGGTACAATGAGCAGTTCTTC.

The CDR3 sequence is CASATVGGDQPQHF. CDR3 DNA sequence: TGTGCCAGCGCGACAGTTGGGGGGGACCAGCCCCAGCATTTT. The rearrangement joins TRBV2 to TRBJ1-5; D possibly corresponds to TRBD1 (5 bases). Trimming pared 8 bases from V and 7 bases from J, leaving 18 bases between. This CDR3 contains 14 residues. CDR1 and CDR2 (germline): SNHLY, FYNNEI.

The chain uses TRBV5-1 and TRBJ2-6, with 10 bases identical to TRBD1. CDR1 and CDR2 (germline): SGHRS, YFSETQ. Unmatched junction bases numbered 6, after V lost 4 bases and J lost 2 bases. The CDR3 has 17 residues. The CDR3 bases are TGCGCCAGCAGCGGTCGGGACAGGGGTCCTGGGGCCAACGTCCTGACTTTC. It translates to CASSGRDRGPGANVLTF.

The genes are TRBV5-6 and TRBJ1-2; D perhaps matches TRBD1 (5 bases). The CDR3 contains 13 residues. Germline lookup yields CDR1 SGHDT and CDR2 YYEEEE. Trimming took off 4 bases at V and 4 bases at J, with 11 bases between the two ends. CDR3 sequence: CASSPGFTYGYTF. The CDR3 DNA follows: TGTGCCAGCAGCCCAGGGTTTACCTATGGCTACACCTTC.

V and J are TRBV7-2 and TRBJ2-2; D is ambiguous. Trimming pared 5 bases from V and 3 bases from J, leaving 7 bases between. The CDR3 sequence is 13 residues long. CDR1 SGHTA and CDR2 FQGNSA come from the germline V gene. The CDR3 DNA follows: TGTGCCAGCAGCCCCCGGTACACCGGGGAGCTGTTTTTT. This codes for CASSPRYTGELFF.

The chain uses TRBV5-4 and TRBJ1-1; D is undetermined. CDR3 length: 16 amino acids. Germline values: CDR1 SGHNT, CDR2 YYREEE (reference sequence). V was pared by 0 bases and J by 0 bases, with 12 bases between. The CDR3 is CASSLVAQSMNTEAFF. In nucleotides, the CDR3 is TGTGCCAGCAGCTTGGTTGCACAGAGCATGAACACTGAAGCTTTCTTT.

V usage is TRBV7-3 and J usage is TRBJ2-1, with 7 bases lining up with TRBD1. This CDR3 contains 15 residues. The junction had 4 bases not matched to a gene; V was cut back by 3 bases and J by 2 bases. Germline lookup yields CDR1 SGHTA and CDR2 FQGTGA. In DNA form, the CDR3 reads TGTGCCAGCAGCTTTACAGGGGATACCTACAATGAGCAGTTCTTC. Translation gives CASSFTGDTYNEQFF.

The rearrangement joins TRBV12-3 or TRBV12-4 to TRBJ1-1, with TRBD1 as a possible D gene (5 bases). The CDR3 consists of 13 residues. V lost 6 bases and J 3 bases, leaving 11 bases between the germline ends. The CDR3 coding sequence is TGTGCCAGCAGGGACACCCCAGACACTGAAGCTTTCTTT. The encoded protein is CASRDTPDTEAFF.

The chain couples TRBV5-5 to TRBJ2-3; D is ambiguous. Germline-derived CDR1 and CDR2 are SGHKS and YYEKEE (reference sequence). V was trimmed by 2 bases and J by 2 bases, leaving 12 bases between them. There are 15 residues in the CDR3. The CDR3 nucleotides read TGTGCCAGCAGCTTCACGGCGGTAGCCACAGATACGCAGTATTTT. This sequence encodes CASSFTAVATDTQYF. Full variable domain (missing parts from reference TRBV5-5 and TRBJ2-3): DAGVTQSPTHLIKTRGQQVTLRCSPISGHKSVSWYQQVLGQGPQFIFQYYEKEERGRGNFPDRFSARQFPNYSSELNVNALLLGDSALYLCASSFTAVATDTQYFGPGTRLTVL.

V and J are TRBV27 and TRBJ2-1; D possibly corresponds to TRBD2 (5 bases). The germline gives CDR1 MNHEY, CDR2 SMNVEV (reference sequence). CDR3 length equals 13 residues. Trimming removed 4 bases from V and 5 bases from J, with 9 bases in between. CDR3 sequence: CASSSGIHNEQFF. CDR3 bases: TGTGCCAGCAGTTCCGGGATTCACAATGAGCAGTTCTTC.

V and J are TRBV5-6 and TRBJ2-2; D perhaps matches TRBD1 (6 bases). V was pared by 3 bases and J by 5 bases, with 17 bases between. The CDR3 extends over 16 amino acids. CDR1 is SGHDT and CDR2 is YYEEEE in the germline V gene. Here the CDR3 DNA reads TGTGCCAGCAGCTGGGGGCTCAGGATTGGGACCGGGGAGCTGTTTTTT. Residues: CASSWGLRIGTGELFF.

The V gene is TRBV29-1, the J gene TRBJ1-2, with 7 bases lining up with TRBD1. Unmatched junction bases numbered 8, after V lost 4 bases and J lost 6 bases. Germline V gene sequence: CDR1 SQVTM, CDR2 ANQGSEA. There are 13 residues in the CDR3. Written as DNA, the CDR3 is TGCAGCGTTGGAGACAGGGAAGGACATGGCTACACCTTC. It yields the protein CSVGDREGHGYTF.